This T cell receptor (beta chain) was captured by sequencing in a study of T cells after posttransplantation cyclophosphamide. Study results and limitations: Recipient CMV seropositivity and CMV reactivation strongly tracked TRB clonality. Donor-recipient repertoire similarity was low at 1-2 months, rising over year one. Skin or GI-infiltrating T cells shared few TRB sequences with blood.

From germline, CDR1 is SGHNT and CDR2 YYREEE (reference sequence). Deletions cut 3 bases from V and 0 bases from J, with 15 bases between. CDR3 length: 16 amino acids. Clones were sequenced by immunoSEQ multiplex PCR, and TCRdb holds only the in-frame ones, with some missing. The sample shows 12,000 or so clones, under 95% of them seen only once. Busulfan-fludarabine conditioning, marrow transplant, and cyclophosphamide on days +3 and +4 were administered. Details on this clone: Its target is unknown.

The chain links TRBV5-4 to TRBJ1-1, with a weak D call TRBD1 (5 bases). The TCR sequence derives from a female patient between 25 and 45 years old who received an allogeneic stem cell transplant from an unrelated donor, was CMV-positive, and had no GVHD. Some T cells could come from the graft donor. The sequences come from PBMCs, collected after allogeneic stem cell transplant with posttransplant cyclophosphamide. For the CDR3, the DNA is TGTGCCAGCAGCTGGGGCGGGGGAAACATGAACACTGAAGCTTTCTTT. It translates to CASSWGGGNMNTEAFF.